These 25 T cell receptor beta chains came from one sample sequenced in a study of tumor and adjacent non-tumor tissue in lung cancer. Three rounds of nested PCR, following a modified ARM-PCR protocol, produced the TCRbeta library. TCRdb passed the multiplex PCR reads through MiXCR, listing each CDR3 protein once. The sample holds approximately 79,000 distinct CDR3 sequences, roughly three fifths seen once. No cell sorting was done before RNA was extracted from the tissue. Sequenced input: lung tumor tissue. Receptor source: a man in his sixties or seventies with non-small cell lung cancer.

At least ten counts were recorded for this clonotype. The rearrangement uses TRBV5-6 and TRBJ1-4; 11 bases agree with TRBD1. Germline V gene lookup returns CDR1 SGHDT and CDR2 YYEEEE. The CDR3 runs 15 residues. Unmatched junction bases numbered 2, after V lost 2 bases and J lost 5 bases. Here the CDR3 reads CASSFGTGGNEKLFF. The CDR3 nucleotides read TGTGCCAGCAGCTTCGGGACAGGGGGGAATGAAAAACTGTTTTTT.

This clonotype was recorded a few times. As the CDR3 is not closed by the conserved phenylalanine or tryptophan, this likely results from a read error. The chain carries TRBV11-2 and TRBJ2-7; the D is unclear. V was clipped by 5 bases and J by 1 base, with 12 bases between them. The CDR3 runs 14 residues. Germline-derived CDR1 and CDR2 are SGHAT and FQNNGV. The CDR3 region is CASSLGSGSYEQYY. The CDR3 DNA sequence: TGTGCCAGCAGCCTCGGCTCGGGTTCCTACGAGCAGTACTAC.

The sample holds many counts of this clonotype. The rearrangement links TRBV10-3 to TRBJ2-5; D perhaps matches TRBD2 (5 bases). The CDR3 is 13 residues long. The germline V and J ends were trimmed by 5 bases and 5 bases, with 12 bases remaining between them. Germline V gene sequence: CDR1 ENHRY, CDR2 SYGVKD. CDR3 sequence reads: CAISQAPGETQYF. In nucleotides, the CDR3 is TGTGCCATCAGTCAGGCCCCGGGGGAGACCCAGTACTTC.

This chain links TRBV30 with TRBJ2-3; TRBD1 aligns across 8 bases. Germline values: CDR1 GTSNPN, CDR2 SVGIG (reference sequence). The CDR3 sequence is 13 residues long. The V gene end was trimmed by 5 bases and the J gene end by 2 bases; junction bases not matched to a gene: 3. The CDR3 DNA reads TGTGCCTGGGACAGGGGAGTCACAGATACGCAGTATTTT. Residues: CAWDRGVTDTQYF.

Remarks on this clonotype: With a much larger clone just one base away, this may be a read error. The rearrangement uses TRBV30 and TRBJ1-6; D gene ambiguous. Germline CDR1 and CDR2: GTSNPN and SVGIG (reference sequence). The CDR3 totals 18 residues. The ends were cut back, 7 bases at V and 8 bases at J, with 30 bases in the middle. The CDR3 DNA reads as TGTGCCTCCGTGGATGGGCGAGGGAGCGGAGGCTCGGATTCACCCCTCCACTTT. It encodes CASVDGRGSGGSDSPLHF.

Comment on this clonotype: The conserved final phenylalanine or tryptophan is absent from the CDR3, which likely points to a read error. The J gene is TRBJ2-7, the V gene TRBV12-3 or TRBV12-4; the match to TRBD1 covers 7 bases. The CDR3 totals 13 residues. The DNA for the CDR3 is TGTGTCAGCAGTTTGAGGCAGGGGGACGAGCAGTACCTC. Translation gives CVSSLRQGDEQYL.

Concerning this clonotype: The junction departs from germline at one end; a sequencing error may be responsible. In DNA, the CDR3 is TGTAGGGTTGATACAGGGGATCACGAGACCCAGTACTTC. Amino acids: CRVDTGDHETQYF. V gene TRBV29-1 combines with J gene TRBJ2-5; TRBD1 agrees at 7 bases. The CDR3 extends over 13 amino acids. Germline V gives CDR1 SQVTM, CDR2 ANQGSEA.

This clonotype was picked up a small number of times. This chain joins TRBV12-3 or TRBV12-4 and TRBJ1-4; D is possibly TRBD1 (6 bases). This CDR3 region has 14 residues. Between the trimmed V and J ends, which lost 5 bases and 3 bases, there was a span of 10 bases. CDR3 sequence: CASSAWTANEKLFF. DNA for the CDR3: TGTGCCAGCAGTGCTTGGACAGCTAATGAAAAACTGTTTTTT.

This clonotype has just one count. Mismatch with germline at one junction end may stem from a read error. This rearrangement joins TRBV7-9 to TRBJ2-5; no firm D call. The CDR3 spans 14 residues. CDR1 and CDR2 from the germline V gene are SEHNR and FQNEAQ (reference sequence). The CDR3 protein is CASSSPSIVEIQYF. The CDR3 bases are TGTGCCAGCAGCTCCCCGTCCATTGTAGAGATCCAGTACTTC.

Only a few counts were recorded for this clonotype. A junction end diverges from the germline sequence, so it may reflect a read error. J is TRBJ1-1 and V is TRBV28; 10 bases map to TRBD1. Per the germline V gene, CDR1 is MDHEN and CDR2 is SYDVKM. This CDR3 has 18 amino acids. In nucleotides, the CDR3 is TGTGCCAGCAAGAATAGGGGGACAGGGGTTGGAGGGGGCACTGAGGCTTTCTTT. Amino acids: CASKNRGTGVGGGTEAFF.

This clonotype was seen repeatedly, ten times or more. This chain connects TRBV4-1 to TRBJ1-6; no definite D call. The CDR3 covers 15 residues. V lost 0 bases, J lost 6 bases, and 9 bases lay in between. The germline gives CDR1 MGHRA, CDR2 YSYEKL. CDR3 amino acids: CASSQDNFRNSPLHF. The CDR3 nucleotides are TGCGCCAGCAGCCAAGACAACTTCCGTAATTCACCCCTCCACTTT.

This clonotype was seen more than once but under ten times. Given a much more abundant clone one base away, this may be a read error. The rearrangement links TRBV6-1 to TRBJ2-3; D may be TRBD1 (5 bases). The assigned J gene may be wrong: the sequence end matches TRBJ1-5 better. Per germline, CDR1 MNHNS and CDR2 SASEGT. This CDR3 comprises 15 residues. CDR3 DNA: TGTGCCAGCAGTGGGACTAGCGGGGGGGGAGATACGCAGCATTTT. Its protein is CASSGTSGGGDTQHF.

This clonotype was recorded at least ten times. The V call is TRBV29-1, the J call TRBJ1-1, with 7 bases fitting TRBD1. This CDR3 is built from 12 residues. V gave up 5 bases and J gave up 4 bases; unmatched junction bases: 4. Per germline, CDR1 SQVTM and CDR2 ANQGSEA. The CDR3 DNA follows: TGCAGCGTTAGGACAGGATTCACTGAAGCTTTCTTT. It codes for CSVRTGFTEAFF.

As concerns this clonotype: At one end the junction does not follow the germline gene, possibly because of a read error. The chain couples TRBV4-2 to TRBJ1-1; D gene ambiguous. The CDR3 sequence is 16 residues long. Per germline, CDR1 LGHNA and CDR2 YNFKEQ. This CDR3 is CASRQDSEVMNTAAFF. Written as DNA, the CDR3 is TGTGCCAGCCGCCAAGATAGTGAGGTCATGAACACTGCAGCTTTCTTT.

CDR3 sequence reads: CASSMEGSYEQYF. The CDR3 DNA reads as TGTGCCAGCAGCATGGAGGGATCCTACGAGCAGTACTTC. The chain carries TRBV6-1 and TRBJ2-7; TRBD2 might be the D (6 bases). The ends were cut back, 6 bases at V and 1 base at J, with 10 bases in the middle. The length of the CDR3 is 13 residues. Germline V gene lookup returns CDR1 MNHNS and CDR2 SASEGT.

Of note for this clonotype: One end of the junction fails to match germline, which may point to a read error. V is TRBV28 and J is TRBJ2-7; D is unclear. Germline CDR1 reads MDHEN; CDR2 reads SYDVKM. The CDR3 has 11 residues. CDR3 sequence: CVSSGPYEQYF. CDR3 nucleotides: TGTGTCAGCTCTGGGCCATACGAGCAGTACTTC.

About this clonotype itself: Germline is not matched at one junction end, which may reflect a read error. The J gene is TRBJ1-5, the V gene TRBV4-1; TRBD1 matches 10 bases. Germline values: CDR1 MGHRA, CDR2 YSYEKL. The CDR3 totals 17 residues. The CDR3 sequence is CANSQDGYGTGEQPRHF. The DNA of the CDR3 is TGCGCCAACAGCCAAGATGGTTACGGGACAGGGGAACAGCCCCGGCATTTT.

As concerns this clonotype: At one end the junction does not follow the germline gene, possibly because of a read error. V is TRBV4-1 and J is TRBJ2-7, with 7 bases lining up with TRBD1. Germline loops: CDR1 MGHRA, CDR2 YSYEKL. The CDR3 runs to 17 residues. The CDR3: CASSQDFIATGCNEQYF. The CDR3 DNA reads as TGCGCCAGCAGTCAAGATTTTATCGCGACAGGGTGCAACGAGCAGTACTTC.

The V call is TRBV6-2 or TRBV6-3, the J call TRBJ1-2; no firm D call. Trimming stripped 11 bases from V and 9 bases from J, with 16 bases between. The germline CDR1 and CDR2 sequences are MNHEY and SVGEGT. The CDR3 covers 11 residues. The CDR3 spells CAGSYWDCYTF. CDR3 nucleotide sequence: TGTGCCGGTAGTTACTGGGATTGCTACACCTTC.

Relative to its sample, this clonotype is medium-sized. The CDR3 sequence: CASSRNTGGATGYTF. CDR3 in DNA: TGTGCCAGCAGCCGAAACACAGGGGGCGCGACTGGCTACACCTTC. The genes are TRBV11-2 and TRBJ1-2; 9 bases are shared with TRBD1. The CDR3 has 15 amino acids. CDR1 and CDR2 from the germline V gene are SGHAT and FQNNGV. J lost 7 bases, V lost 5 bases, and 11 bases had no gene match.

The gene calls are TRBV29-1 and TRBJ1-1, with D unresolved. V was trimmed by 6 bases and J by 1 base, leaving 15 bases between them. The CDR3 is 14 amino acids. Germline V gives CDR1 SQVTM, CDR2 ANQGSEA. This CDR3 reads CSVVAGSGNTEAFF. For the CDR3, the DNA is TGCAGCGTCGTGGCCGGGTCGGGGAACACTGAAGCTTTCTTT. The full variable domain, in which reference TRBV29-1 and TRBJ1-1 provide the parts outside the CDR3, is SAVISQKPSRDICQRGTSLTIQCQVDSQVTMMFWYRQQPGQSLTLIATANQGSEATYESGFVIDKFPISRPNLTFSTLTVSNMSPEDSSIYLCSVVAGSGNTEAFFGQGTRLTVV.

As to this clonotype: A junction boundary mismatches the germline segment, possibly from a read error. The CDR3 DNA follows: TGTGCCTGCAGACTCGTCGGACAGGGGCCCCACTACGGGCAGTACTTC. Protein sequence: CACRLVGQGPHYGQYF. The chain carries TRBV12-3 or TRBV12-4 and TRBJ2-7; 9 bases are a match to TRBD1. The CDR3 runs to 16 residues.

Notes on this clonotype: A single base separates this from a much larger clone, so it may be a read error. The chain is built from TRBV12-3 or TRBV12-4 and TRBJ1-5; D is perhaps TRBD1 (5 bases). The CDR3 contains 14 residues. Trimming left V 4 bases short and J 4 bases short, with 11 bases between. The CDR3 spells CASSYGSGNQPQHF. CDR3 in DNA: TGTGCCAGCAGTTACGGGTCAGGGAATCAGCCCCAGCATTTT.

On this clonotype: The CDR3 ends on some other residue instead of the conserved phenylalanine or tryptophan, so this is likely a read error. Because the CDR3's place on the DNA is in doubt, the DNA is left out and the CDR3 is given as listed by TCRdb. J is TRBJ2-3 and V is TRBV11-2; the table's D call TRBD1 went unverified against the DNA. Per the germline V gene, CDR1 is SGHAT and CDR2 is FQNNGV. The CDR3 numbers 14 amino acids, ends counted. CDR3 protein: CASSFRGHTDTQYL.

The chain has TRBV12-3 or TRBV12-4 and TRBJ2-1; 9 bases agree with TRBD2. This CDR3 region has 16 residues. The CDR3 here is CVNSHRTSVRAEEQFF. In DNA form, the CDR3 reads TGTGTCAACAGCCACAGGACTAGCGTGCGAGCAGAGGAGCAGTTCTTC.